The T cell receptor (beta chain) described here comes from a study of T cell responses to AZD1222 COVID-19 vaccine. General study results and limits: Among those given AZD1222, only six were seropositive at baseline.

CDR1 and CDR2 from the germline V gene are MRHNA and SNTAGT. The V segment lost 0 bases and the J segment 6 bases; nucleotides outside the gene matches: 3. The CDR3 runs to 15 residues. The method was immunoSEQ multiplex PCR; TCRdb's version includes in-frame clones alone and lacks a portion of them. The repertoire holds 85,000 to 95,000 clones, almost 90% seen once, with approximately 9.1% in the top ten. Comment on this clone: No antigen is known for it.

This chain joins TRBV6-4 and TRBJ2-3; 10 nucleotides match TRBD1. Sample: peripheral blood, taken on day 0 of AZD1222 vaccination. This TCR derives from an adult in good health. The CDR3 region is CASSDSTGGADTQYF. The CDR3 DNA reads TGTGCCAGCAGTGACTCGACAGGGGGCGCGGATACGCAGTATTTT.